This T cell receptor beta chain emerged from a study of molecular identifiers for immune sequencing clone quantification. TCRdb passed the PCR reads through MiXCR, listing each CDR3 protein once. The data contain over 600,000 distinct CDR3 sequences, 20% of them singletons. The authors sorted naive CD8 T cells as CD8+CD4-CCR7+CD45RA+. CDR1 is SGHTA, CDR2 FQGNSA, per germline. CDR3 length: 16 amino acids. V trimming: 9 bases; J trimming: 5 bases; junction bases outside the gene matches: 10. This clonotype was recorded many times. The TCR originated in a human donor in good health. Some libraries in this study had Jurkat cell RNA spiked in. The specimen was naive CD8+ T cells from blood, with Jurkat cell RNA spiked in. Subset noted: FACS-sorted CD8+CD4-CCR7+CD45RA+ naive T cells. The V gene is TRBV7-2, the J gene TRBJ2-7, with 16 bases matching TRBD2. The CDR3 loop is CASGSGTSGRANEQYF. CDR3 in DNA: TGTGCCAGTGGATCCGGGACTAGCGGGAGGGCCAACGAGCAGTACTTC.